These T cell receptor beta chains were read from a single sample in a study of shared clonotypes between healthy human individuals. Assay used: immunoSEQ multiplex PCR; TCRdb lists only in-frame clones, some missing. The sample lists approximately 1.5 million clones; 98% to 99% were seen once. The sequencing sample was made of naive CD4+ T cells sorted from blood. The receptors were gathered from a man younger than 40 in good health. The CDR3 runs from the conserved cysteine through the conserved F or W. The order of the fields is D gene, J gene, V gene, clone size, CDR3 protein, CDR3 DNA. A D gene is named only where the DNA matches it firmly. A row's size may be missing; if present it is once, few, many or a size class.

D gene: TRBD1; J gene: TRBJ2-4; V gene: TRBV7-2; clone size: -; CDR3 protein: CASSPARGTKNIQYF; CDR3 DNA: TGTGCCAGCAGCCCCGCCAGGGGGACCAAAAACATTCAGTACTTC
D gene: -; J gene: TRBJ2-5; V gene: TRBV27; clone size: -; CDR3 protein: CASRRHREETQYF; CDR3 DNA: TGTGCCAGCAGGCGGCACAGGGAAGAGACCCAGTACTTC
D gene: TRBD2; J gene: TRBJ2-6; V gene: TRBV9; clone size: -; CDR3 protein: CASSTSVRSGANVLTF; CDR3 DNA: TGTGCCAGCAGCACTAGCGTACGATCTGGGGCCAACGTCCTGACTTTC
D gene: -; J gene: TRBJ2-1; V gene: TRBV7-2; clone size: -; CDR3 protein: CASSPVGAAHREQFF; CDR3 DNA: TGTGCCAGCAGCCCCGTAGGCGCAGCCCACCGGGAGCAGTTCTTC
D gene: -; J gene: TRBJ1-1; V gene: TRBV7-2; clone size: -; CDR3 protein: CASRLQWGGRDTEAFF; CDR3 DNA: TGTGCCAGCAGACTCCAGTGGGGAGGGAGGGACACTGAAGCTTTCTTT
D gene: -; J gene: TRBJ2-1; V gene: TRBV11-3; clone size: -; CDR3 protein: CASSPGLTPPYNEQFF; CDR3 DNA: TGTGCCAGCAGCCCGGGACTCACGCCGCCCTACAATGAGCAGTTCTTC
D gene: -; J gene: TRBJ2-7; V gene: TRBV5-1; clone size: once; CDR3 protein: CASSLVVAETGEQYF; CDR3 DNA: TGCGCCAGCAGCTTGGTAGTGGCGGAGACTGGGGAGCAGTACTTC
D gene: -; J gene: TRBJ2-2; V gene: TRBV7-3; clone size: -; CDR3 protein: CASSLNAAGNTGELFF; CDR3 DNA: TGTGCCAGCAGCTTAAACGCCGCCGGAAACACCGGGGAGCTGTTTTTT
D gene: TRBD1; J gene: TRBJ1-1; V gene: TRBV28; clone size: once; CDR3 protein: CASTVGQGEVVGTEAFF; CDR3 DNA: TGTGCCAGCACCGTAGGACAGGGCGAGGTCGTAGGAACTGAAGCTTTCTTT
D gene: -; J gene: TRBJ1-1; V gene: TRBV9; clone size: -; CDR3 protein: CASSVGSGGPAGAFF; CDR3 DNA: TGTGCCAGCAGCGTAGGTTCTGGGGGCCCCGCCGGGGCTTTCTTT
D gene: TRBD1; J gene: TRBJ2-3; V gene: TRBV4-1; clone size: -; CDR3 protein: CASSQMTGGGGDTQYF; CDR3 DNA: TGCGCCAGCAGCCAGATGACAGGGGGCGGGGGAGATACGCAGTATTTT
D gene: TRBD2; J gene: TRBJ2-3; V gene: TRBV5-1; clone size: -; CDR3 protein: CASSFGASGTASTDTQYF; CDR3 DNA: TGCGCCAGCAGCTTTGGCGCTAGCGGGACGGCTAGCACAGATACGCAGTATTTT
D gene: -; J gene: TRBJ2-7; V gene: TRBV18; clone size: -; CDR3 protein: CASSPEHLTYEQYF; CDR3 DNA: TGTGCCAGCTCACCGGAGCACCTTACCTACGAGCAGTACTTC
D gene: -; J gene: TRBJ2-7; V gene: TRBV6-6; clone size: -; CDR3 protein: CASRSHSSYEQYF; CDR3 DNA: TGTGCCAGCCGCTCCCATAGCAGCTACGAGCAGTACTTC
D gene: TRBD1; J gene: TRBJ1-1; V gene: TRBV29-1; clone size: -; CDR3 protein: CSVETSRGRGTEAFF; CDR3 DNA: TGCAGCGTTGAAACGTCAAGGGGGCGCGGGACTGAAGCTTTCTTT
D gene: -; J gene: TRBJ2-4; V gene: TRBV30; clone size: -; CDR3 protein: CAWSKPGILNIQYF; CDR3 DNA: TGTGCCTGGAGTAAACCGGGAATACTAAACATTCAGTACTTC
D gene: -; J gene: TRBJ2-1; V gene: TRBV18; clone size: once; CDR3 protein: CASSPLGAGAYNEQFF; CDR3 DNA: TGTGCCAGCTCACCACTGGGGGCTGGAGCCTACAATGAGCAGTTCTTC
D gene: -; J gene: TRBJ1-2; V gene: TRBV18; clone size: once; CDR3 protein: CASSPFAKDYGYTF; CDR3 DNA: TGTGCCAGCTCACCATTCGCAAAGGACTATGGCTACACCTTC
D gene: TRBD1; J gene: TRBJ1-2; V gene: TRBV2; clone size: -; CDR3 protein: CASSTGTVYGYTF; CDR3 DNA: TGTGCCAGCAGTACCGGGACAGTCTATGGCTACACCTTC
D gene: TRBD2; J gene: TRBJ2-7; V gene: TRBV19; clone size: -; CDR3 protein: CASSPSGRDTYEQYF; CDR3 DNA: TGTGCCAGTTCCCCTAGCGGGAGAGACACCTACGAGCAGTACTTC
D gene: -; J gene: TRBJ2-7; V gene: TRBV7-3; clone size: -; CDR3 protein: CASSPDRWDGKGEQYF; CDR3 DNA: TGTGCCAGCAGCCCAGACCGCTGGGATGGGAAGGGCGAGCAGTACTTC
D gene: TRBD2; J gene: TRBJ2-1; V gene: TRBV4-1; clone size: -; CDR3 protein: CASKQAGAYNEQFF; CDR3 DNA: TGCGCCAGCAAGCAAGCGGGAGCCTACAATGAGCAGTTCTTC
D gene: -; J gene: TRBJ2-3; V gene: TRBV6-6; clone size: -; CDR3 protein: CASSPRADTQYF; CDR3 DNA: TGTGCCAGCAGCCCCCGCGCAGATACGCAGTATTTT
D gene: -; J gene: TRBJ2-7; V gene: TRBV6-6; clone size: -; CDR3 protein: CASSYGHTTYEQYF; CDR3 DNA: TGTGCCAGCAGTTACGGGCACACAACCTACGAGCAGTACTTC
D gene: -; J gene: TRBJ2-3; V gene: TRBV6-6; clone size: -; CDR3 protein: CASSYSRGDTQYF; CDR3 DNA: TGTGCCAGCAGTTACTCGAGAGGGGATACGCAGTATTTT
D gene: -; J gene: TRBJ2-7; V gene: TRBV7-9; clone size: -; CDR3 protein: CASSYQGIWYEQYF; CDR3 DNA: TGTGCCAGCAGCTATCAGGGGATTTGGTACGAGCAGTACTTC
D gene: -; J gene: TRBJ2-1; V gene: TRBV19; clone size: -; CDR3 protein: CASSKRAGGGMYGNEQFF; CDR3 DNA: TGTGCCAGTAGTAAGAGGGCAGGGGGGGGTATGTATGGGAATGAGCAGTTCTTC
D gene: TRBD1; J gene: TRBJ2-5; V gene: TRBV6-6; clone size: -; CDR3 protein: CASRSNRGEETQYF; CDR3 DNA: TGTGCCAGCAGGTCTAACAGGGGAGAAGAGACCCAGTACTTC
D gene: -; J gene: TRBJ2-1; V gene: TRBV27; clone size: -; CDR3 protein: CASSLVTSYNEQFF; CDR3 DNA: TGTGCCAGCAGTTTAGTGACTAGCTACAATGAGCAGTTCTTC
D gene: TRBD1; J gene: TRBJ2-7; V gene: TRBV5-1; clone size: -; CDR3 protein: CASSVSGTGGAYDEQYF; CDR3 DNA: TGCGCCAGCAGCGTTTCCGGGACAGGGGGCGCATATGACGAGCAGTACTTC
D gene: -; J gene: TRBJ2-5; V gene: TRBV18; clone size: -; CDR3 protein: CASTTGEETQYF; CDR3 DNA: TGTGCCAGCACCACAGGTGAAGAGACCCAGTACTTC
D gene: -; J gene: TRBJ2-2; V gene: TRBV5-4; clone size: -; CDR3 protein: CASSGQKAGPLNTGELFF; CDR3 DNA: TGTGCCAGCAGTGGACAGAAGGCCGGACCTTTAAACACCGGGGAGCTGTTTTTT
D gene: -; J gene: TRBJ2-3; V gene: TRBV7-2; clone size: -; CDR3 protein: CASSLAPGRITDTQYF; CDR3 DNA: TGTGCCAGCAGCTTAGCGCCCGGGCGGATCACAGATACGCAGTATTTT
D gene: TRBD1; J gene: TRBJ2-1; V gene: TRBV7-9; clone size: -; CDR3 protein: CASRMDRSSYNEQFF; CDR3 DNA: TGTGCCAGCAGGATGGACAGGAGCTCCTACAATGAGCAGTTCTTC
D gene: -; J gene: TRBJ2-7; V gene: TRBV18; clone size: -; CDR3 protein: CASSLDSYEQYF; CDR3 DNA: TGTGCCAGCTCACTAGATTCCTACGAGCAGTACTTC
D gene: -; J gene: TRBJ2-4; V gene: TRBV18; clone size: -; CDR3 protein: CASSPGGIDIQYF; CDR3 DNA: TGTGCCAGCTCACCAGGAGGGATAGACATTCAGTACTTC
D gene: -; J gene: TRBJ2-5; V gene: TRBV18; clone size: -; CDR3 protein: CASSPRDAQETQYF; CDR3 DNA: TGTGCCAGCTCACCACGGGACGCCCAAGAGACCCAGTACTTC
D gene: TRBD1; J gene: TRBJ1-1; V gene: TRBV5-1; clone size: -; CDR3 protein: CASSLHRTGGTEAFF; CDR3 DNA: TGCGCCAGCAGCTTGCACAGAACAGGGGGCACTGAAGCTTTCTTT
D gene: -; J gene: TRBJ2-7; V gene: TRBV6-1; clone size: -; CDR3 protein: CASSALSAALIEQYF; CDR3 DNA: TGTGCCAGCAGTGCGTTAAGTGCGGCCCTAATAGAGCAGTACTTC
D gene: -; J gene: TRBJ2-3; V gene: TRBV4-3; clone size: -; CDR3 protein: CASSPYLSGTDTQYF; CDR3 DNA: TGCGCCAGCAGCCCTTATCTTTCGGGCACAGATACGCAGTATTTT
D gene: -; J gene: TRBJ1-5; V gene: TRBV28; clone size: -; CDR3 protein: CASSARQPQHF; CDR3 DNA: TGTGCCAGTTCGGCTAGGCAGCCCCAGCATTTT
D gene: -; J gene: TRBJ2-3; V gene: TRBV9; clone size: -; CDR3 protein: CASSDRLRSILKHTQYF; CDR3 DNA: TGTGCCAGCAGCGACCGATTGCGGAGCATCTTAAAACATACGCAGTATTTT